Below are 2 T cell receptor beta chains sequenced from a single sample in a study of cytomegalovirus exposure and HLA in healthy donors. Primers included in the PCR were 60 Vbeta and 13 Jbeta primers. Repertoires were generated with immunoSEQ multiplex PCR, while TCRdb's copy carries only in-frame clones and drops some. Found here are more than 150,000 clones, more than 65% of them singletons; the top ten hold less than 4.5%. The sample comprised PBMCs. These receptors all stem from a man in his forties or fifties in good health and CMV-seronegative.

This clone was seen more than once but under ten times. The CDR3 nucleotides are TGTGCCAGCAGCTACCAGGGTGGCACCATATATTTT. The encoded protein is CASSYQGGTIYF. The rearrangement links TRBV5-6 to TRBJ1-3; possibly TRBD1 for D (5 bases). The CDR3 runs to 12 residues. V lost 3 bases, J lost 9 bases, and 10 bases lay in between. Germline lookup yields CDR1 SGHDT and CDR2 YYEEEE.

CDR3 in amino acids: CAIRGQGSYNEQFF. CDR3 in DNA: TGTGCCATCAGGGGACAGGGGTCCTACAATGAGCAGTTCTTC. This chain uses TRBV10-3 with TRBJ2-1; 10 positions match TRBD1. With 6 bases clipped from V and 1 base from J, the junction kept 0 bases outside the gene matches. Looked up from germline, CDR1 is ENHRY and CDR2 is SYGVKD. The CDR3 extends over 14 amino acids.